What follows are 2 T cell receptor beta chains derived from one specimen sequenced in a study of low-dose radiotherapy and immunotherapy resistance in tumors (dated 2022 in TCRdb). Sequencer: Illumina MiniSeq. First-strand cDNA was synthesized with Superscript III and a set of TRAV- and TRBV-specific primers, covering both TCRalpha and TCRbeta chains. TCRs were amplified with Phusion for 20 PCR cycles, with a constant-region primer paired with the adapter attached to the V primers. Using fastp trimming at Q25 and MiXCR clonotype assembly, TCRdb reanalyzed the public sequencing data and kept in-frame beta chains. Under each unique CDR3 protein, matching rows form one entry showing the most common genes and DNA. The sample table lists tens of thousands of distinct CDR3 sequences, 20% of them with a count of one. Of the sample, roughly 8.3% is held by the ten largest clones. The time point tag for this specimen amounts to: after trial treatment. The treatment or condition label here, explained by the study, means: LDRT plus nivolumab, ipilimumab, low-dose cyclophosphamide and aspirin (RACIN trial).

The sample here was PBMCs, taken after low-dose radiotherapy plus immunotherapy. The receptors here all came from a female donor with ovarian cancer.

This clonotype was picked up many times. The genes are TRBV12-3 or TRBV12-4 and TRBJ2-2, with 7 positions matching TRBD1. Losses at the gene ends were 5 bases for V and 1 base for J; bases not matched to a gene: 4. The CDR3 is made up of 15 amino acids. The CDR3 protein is CASSPNRGNTGELFF. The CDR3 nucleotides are TGTGCCAGCAGTCCGAACAGGGGGAACACCGGGGAGCTGTTTTTT.

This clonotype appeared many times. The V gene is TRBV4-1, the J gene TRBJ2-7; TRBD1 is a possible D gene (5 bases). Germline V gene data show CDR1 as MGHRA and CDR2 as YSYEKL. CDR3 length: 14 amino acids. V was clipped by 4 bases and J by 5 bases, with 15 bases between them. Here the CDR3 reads CASSPQAPGHEQYF. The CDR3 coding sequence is TGCGCCAGCAGCCCACAGGCCCCAGGGCACGAGCAGTACTTC.